The sequence of this T cell receptor beta chain was determined in a study of shared T cell receptors in the human thymus. J gave up 5 bases and V 4 bases, and 10 bases lay outside the gene matches. Germline V gene data show CDR1 as LGHNA and CDR2 as YSLEER. The CDR3 extends over 16 amino acids. This table comes from immunoSEQ multiplex PCR, and its TCRdb copy is limited to in-frame clones, with some not included. The table records roughly 710,000 clones, approximately 85% of them present only once. The same data also contributed to another study, on human thymus T cells. From that paper: Healthy Finnish infants having corrective surgery for congenital heart defects served as donors. Thymic material originated from resections removed in the course of corrective heart surgery. It looked as if thymic and blood repertoires used V and J genes in a biased way. Thymic repertoires of unrelated individuals were reported in related research to overlap highly.

The receptor was derived from a girl younger than two with a congenital heart defect. Sequenced sample: thymocytes. The V gene is TRBV4-3, the J gene TRBJ2-5, with TRBD2 matching 10 bases. CDR3 protein: CASSRSSGGDRETQYF. The CDR3 nucleotides read TGCGCCAGCAGCCGCTCGAGCGGGGGGGATCGGGAGACCCAGTACTTC.